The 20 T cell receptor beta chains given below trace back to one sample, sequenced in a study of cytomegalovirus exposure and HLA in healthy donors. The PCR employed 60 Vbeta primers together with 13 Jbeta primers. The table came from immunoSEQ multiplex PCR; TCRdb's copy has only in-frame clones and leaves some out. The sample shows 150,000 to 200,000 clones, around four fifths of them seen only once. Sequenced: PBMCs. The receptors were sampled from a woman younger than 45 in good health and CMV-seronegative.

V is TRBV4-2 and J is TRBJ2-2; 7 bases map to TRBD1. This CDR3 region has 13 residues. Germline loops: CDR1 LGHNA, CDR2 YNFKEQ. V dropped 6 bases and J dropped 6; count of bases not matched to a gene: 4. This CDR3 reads CASRRGTAGELFF. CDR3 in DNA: TGTGCCAGCAGAAGGGGGACAGCCGGGGAGCTGTTTTTT.

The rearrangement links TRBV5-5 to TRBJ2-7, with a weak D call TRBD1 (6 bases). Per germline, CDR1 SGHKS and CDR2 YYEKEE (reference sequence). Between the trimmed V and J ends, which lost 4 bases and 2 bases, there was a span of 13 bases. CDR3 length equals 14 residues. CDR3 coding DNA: TGTGCCAGCAGCCCGACAGGATCGACCTACGAGCAGTACTTC. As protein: CASSPTGSTYEQYF.

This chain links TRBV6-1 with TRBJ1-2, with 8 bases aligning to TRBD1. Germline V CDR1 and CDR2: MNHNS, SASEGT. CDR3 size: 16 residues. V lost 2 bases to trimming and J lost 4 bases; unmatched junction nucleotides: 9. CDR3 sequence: CASSEWTGSPPYGYTF. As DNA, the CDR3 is TGTGCCAGCAGTGAATGGACAGGGAGCCCACCCTATGGCTACACCTTC.

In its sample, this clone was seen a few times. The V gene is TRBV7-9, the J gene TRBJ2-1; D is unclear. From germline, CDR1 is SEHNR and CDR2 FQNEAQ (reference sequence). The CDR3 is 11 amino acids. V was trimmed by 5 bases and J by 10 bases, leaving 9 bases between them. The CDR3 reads CASSPTKEQFF. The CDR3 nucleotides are TGTGCCAGCAGCCCTACGAAGGAGCAGTTCTTC. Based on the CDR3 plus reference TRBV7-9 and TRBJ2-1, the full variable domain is DTGVSQNPRHKITKRGQNVTFRCDPISEHNRLYWYRQTLGQGPEFLTYFQNEAQLEKSRLLSDRFSAERPKGSFSTLEIQRTEQGDSAMYLCASSPTKEQFFGPGTRLTVL.

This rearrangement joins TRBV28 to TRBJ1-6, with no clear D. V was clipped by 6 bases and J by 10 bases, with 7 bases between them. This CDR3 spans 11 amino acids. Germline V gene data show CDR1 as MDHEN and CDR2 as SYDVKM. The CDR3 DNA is TGTGCCAGCAGGGGCGAGTCACCCCTCCACTTT. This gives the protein CASRGESPLHF.

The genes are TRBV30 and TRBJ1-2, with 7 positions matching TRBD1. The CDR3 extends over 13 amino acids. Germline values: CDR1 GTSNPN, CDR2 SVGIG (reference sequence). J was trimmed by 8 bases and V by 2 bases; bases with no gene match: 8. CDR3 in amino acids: CAWSHRTGSGYTF. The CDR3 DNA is TGTGCCTGGAGTCACAGGACAGGTAGCGGCTACACCTTC. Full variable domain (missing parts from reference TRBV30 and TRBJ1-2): SQTIHQWPATLVQPVGSPLSLECTVEGTSNPNLYWYRQAAGRGLQLLFYSVGIGQISSEVPQNLSASRPQDRQFILSSKKLLLSDSGFYLCAWSHRTGSGYTFGSGTRLTVV.

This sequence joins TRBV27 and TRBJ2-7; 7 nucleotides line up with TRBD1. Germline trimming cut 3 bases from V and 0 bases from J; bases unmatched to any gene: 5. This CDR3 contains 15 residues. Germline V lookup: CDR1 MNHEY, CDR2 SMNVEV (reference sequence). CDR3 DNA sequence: TGTGCCAGCAGTTTCTCGGACAGGAGCTCCTACGAGCAGTACTTC. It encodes CASSFSDRSSYEQYF.

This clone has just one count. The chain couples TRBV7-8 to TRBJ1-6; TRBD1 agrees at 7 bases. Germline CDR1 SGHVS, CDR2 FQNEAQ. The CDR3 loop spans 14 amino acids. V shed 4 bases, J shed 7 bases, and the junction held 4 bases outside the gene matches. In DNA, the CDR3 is TGTGCCAGCAGCTGGGACAGTTTAAATTCACCCCTCCACTTT. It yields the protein CASSWDSLNSPLHF. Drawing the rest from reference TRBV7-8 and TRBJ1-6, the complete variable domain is GAGVSQSPRYKVAKRGQDVALRCDPISGHVSLFWYQQALGQGPEFLTYFQNEAQLDKSGLPSDRFFAERPEGSVSTLKIQRTQQEDSAVYLCASSWDSLNSPLHFGNGTRLTVT.

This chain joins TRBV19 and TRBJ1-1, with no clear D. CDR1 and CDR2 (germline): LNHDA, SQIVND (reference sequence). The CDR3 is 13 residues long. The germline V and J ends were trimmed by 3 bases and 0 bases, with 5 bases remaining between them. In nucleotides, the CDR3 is TGTGCCAGTAGTATCGCGGTGAACACTGAAGCTTTCTTT. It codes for CASSIAVNTEAFF.

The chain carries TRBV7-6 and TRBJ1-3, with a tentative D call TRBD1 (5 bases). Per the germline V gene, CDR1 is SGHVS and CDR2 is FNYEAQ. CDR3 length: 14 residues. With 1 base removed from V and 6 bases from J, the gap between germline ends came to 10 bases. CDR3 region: CASSLVGVENTIYF. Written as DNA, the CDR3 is TGTGCCAGCAGCTTAGTAGGGGTTGAAAACACCATATATTTT.

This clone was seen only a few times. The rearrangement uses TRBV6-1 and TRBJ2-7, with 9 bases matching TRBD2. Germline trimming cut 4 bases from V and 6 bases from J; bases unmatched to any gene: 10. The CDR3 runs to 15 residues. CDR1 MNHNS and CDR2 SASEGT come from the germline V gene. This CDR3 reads CASSVGSRGGAEQYF. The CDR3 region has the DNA TGTGCCAGCAGTGTCGGTTCTCGCGGGGGGGCCGAGCAGTACTTC.

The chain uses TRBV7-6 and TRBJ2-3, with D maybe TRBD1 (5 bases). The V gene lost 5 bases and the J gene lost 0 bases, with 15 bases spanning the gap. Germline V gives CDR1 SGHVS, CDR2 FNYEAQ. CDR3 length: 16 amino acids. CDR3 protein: CASSTDISSSTDTQYF. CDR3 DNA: TGTGCCAGCAGCACGGACATTTCATCTAGCACAGATACGCAGTATTTT. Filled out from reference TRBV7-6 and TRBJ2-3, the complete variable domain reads GAGVSQSPRYKVTKRGQDVALRCDPISGHVSLYWYRQALGQGPEFLTYFNYEAQQDKSGLPNDRFSAERPEGSISTLTIQRTEQRDSAMYRCASSTDISSSTDTQYFGPGTRLTVL.

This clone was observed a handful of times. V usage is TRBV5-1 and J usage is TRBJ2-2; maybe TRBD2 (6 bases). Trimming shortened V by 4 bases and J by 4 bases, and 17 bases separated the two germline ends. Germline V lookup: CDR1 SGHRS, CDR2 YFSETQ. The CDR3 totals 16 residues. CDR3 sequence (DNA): TGCGCCAGCAGCAAAGAATGGGGGGAAGGCACCGGGGAGCTGTTTTTT. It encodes CASSKEWGEGTGELFF.

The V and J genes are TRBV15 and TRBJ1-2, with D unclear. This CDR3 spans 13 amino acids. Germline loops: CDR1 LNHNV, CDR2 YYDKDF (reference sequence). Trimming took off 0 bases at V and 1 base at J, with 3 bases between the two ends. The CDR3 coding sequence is TGTGCCACCAGCAGAGATCGTAACTATGGCTACACCTTC. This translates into CATSRDRNYGYTF.

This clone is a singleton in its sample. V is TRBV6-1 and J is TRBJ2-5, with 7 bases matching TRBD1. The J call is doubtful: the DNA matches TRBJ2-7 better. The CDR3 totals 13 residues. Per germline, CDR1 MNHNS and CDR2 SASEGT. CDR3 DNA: TGTGCCAGCAGTGAACCTGGACAGGACGAGCAGTACTTC. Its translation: CASSEPGQDEQYF.

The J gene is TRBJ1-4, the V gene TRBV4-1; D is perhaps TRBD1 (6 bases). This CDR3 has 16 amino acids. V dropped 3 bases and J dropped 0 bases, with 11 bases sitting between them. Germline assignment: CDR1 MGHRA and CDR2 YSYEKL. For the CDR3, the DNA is TGCGCCAGCAGCCACGGGGACATTTCAACTAATGAAAAACTGTTTTTT. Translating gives CASSHGDISTNEKLFF.

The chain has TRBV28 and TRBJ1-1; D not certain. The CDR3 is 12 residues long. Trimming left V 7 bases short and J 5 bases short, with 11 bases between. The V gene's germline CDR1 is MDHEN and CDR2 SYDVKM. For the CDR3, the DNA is TGTGCCAGCATTGACTTGCAAACTGAAGCTTTCTTT. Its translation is CASIDLQTEAFF.

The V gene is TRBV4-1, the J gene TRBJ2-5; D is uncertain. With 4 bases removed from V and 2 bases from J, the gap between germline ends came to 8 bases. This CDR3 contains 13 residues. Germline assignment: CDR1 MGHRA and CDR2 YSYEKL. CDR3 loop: CASSPDLQETQYF. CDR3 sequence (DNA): TGCGCCAGCAGCCCTGACTTGCAAGAGACCCAGTACTTC.

The CDR3 DNA is TGTGCCAGCAGCTTACACGCGGGACAGAGGGCTAACTATGGCTACACCTTC. It is translated as CASSLHAGQRANYGYTF. The chain is built from TRBV13 and TRBJ1-2; 7 bases fit TRBD1. This CDR3 comprises 17 residues. The germline CDR1 and CDR2 sequences are PRHDT and FYEKMQ (reference sequence). The V segment lost 2 bases and the J segment 0 bases; nucleotides outside the gene matches: 9.

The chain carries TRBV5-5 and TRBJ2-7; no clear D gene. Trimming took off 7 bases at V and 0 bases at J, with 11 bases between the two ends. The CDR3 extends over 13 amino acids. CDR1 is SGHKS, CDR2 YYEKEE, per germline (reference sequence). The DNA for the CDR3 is TGTGCCAGCTCCCCGGTGAGCTCCTACGAGCAGTACTTC. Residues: CASSPVSSYEQYF.